Below, 31 T cell receptor beta chains from the same sample are listed, as sequenced in a study of T-cell reconstitution after alpha-beta-depleted transplantation in children. During its preparation, the TCRbeta library received unique molecular identifiers. TCRdb reprocessed the PCR reads via MiXCR and lists one record per CDR3 protein. The data hold about 640,000 distinct CDR3 sequences, with 13% observed a single time. The sequencing used PBMCs, mostly from graft donor cells, collected 360 days after TCRalphabeta/CD19-depleted stem cell transplant. The receptors were sampled from a male patient under 18 who had a stem cell transplant for acute myeloid leukemia, so the T cells may come from the graft donor.

The sample holds many counts of this clonotype. The CDR3 loop is CSTGAGVEETQYF. In DNA form, the CDR3 reads TGCAGCACGGGCGCGGGAGTAGAAGAGACCCAGTACTTC. The chain combines TRBV29-1 with TRBJ2-5; TRBD2 agrees at 7 bases. In germline, CDR1 is SQVTM, CDR2 ANQGSEA. The CDR3 covers 13 residues. The V gene end was trimmed by 8 bases and the J gene end by 3 bases; junction bases not matched to a gene: 9.

This clonotype was picked up one time. This chain connects TRBV15 to TRBJ2-3; 8 bases match TRBD1. The CDR3 covers 13 residues. Per the germline V gene, CDR1 is LNHNV and CDR2 is YYDKDF (reference sequence). The J segment lost 2 bases and the V segment lost 8 bases, leaving 3 bases of the junction unmatched. Here the CDR3 reads CATRTGTTDTQYF. The CDR3 DNA reads as TGTGCCACCCGGACAGGGACCACAGATACGCAGTATTTT.

The chain carries TRBV29-1 and TRBJ2-1; tentatively, D is TRBD1 (6 bases). Trimming removed 3 bases at V and 2 bases at J, with 8 bases between. The CDR3 loop spans 13 amino acids. Germline CDR1 and CDR2: SQVTM and ANQGSEA. CDR3 in amino acids: CSVDQGTYNEQFF. The CDR3 DNA reads TGCAGCGTTGATCAGGGGACCTACAATGAGCAGTTCTTC.

Only a few counts were recorded for this clonotype. The V gene is TRBV3-1, the J gene TRBJ1-1; D unclear. The CDR3 has 12 amino acids. With 0 bases removed from V and 10 bases from J, the gap between germline ends came to 9 bases. Germline CDR1 reads LGHDT; CDR2 reads YNNKEL (reference sequence). DNA of the CDR3: TGTGCCAGCAGCCAAGATGAGGGAGGAGCTTTCTTT. Protein: CASSQDEGGAFF. The whole variable domain, remainder taken from reference TRBV3-1 and TRBJ1-1, is DTAVSQTPKYLVTQMGNDKSIKCEQNLGHDTMYWYKQDSKKFLKIMFSYNNKELIINETVPNRFSPKSPDKAHLNLHINSLELGDSAVYFCASSQDEGGAFFGQGTRLTVV.

This clonotype was detected many times. CDR3 bases: TGCAGTGCTAGAGCCGGGACTAGCAGCACAGATACGCAGTATTTT. Encoded protein: CSARAGTSSTDTQYF. The rearrangement joins TRBV20-1 to TRBJ2-3; 9 bases are shared with TRBD2. Germline loops: CDR1 DFQATT, CDR2 SNEGSKA (reference sequence). The CDR3 contains 15 residues. With V trimmed by 1 base and J by 0 bases, 2 bases remained unmatched.

V gene TRBV6-5 combines with J gene TRBJ2-7, with 13 bases that match TRBD2. CDR1 is MNHEY, CDR2 SVGAGI, per germline. The CDR3 covers 15 residues. V dropped 1 base and J dropped 6; count of bases not matched to a gene: 3. The CDR3 DNA follows: TGTGCCAGCAGTTACTTCGGACTAGCGGGAGTCGAGCAGTACTTC. It codes for CASSYFGLAGVEQYF.

This clonotype was seen more than once but under ten times. The chain links TRBV12-3 or TRBV12-4 to TRBJ1-4, with 8 bases identical to TRBD1. The CDR3 runs 16 residues. V was clipped by 0 bases and J by 8 bases; unmatched bases: 8. DNA for the CDR3: TGTGCCAGCAGTTTAGCGGATCAGGGGGCTGGGGAAAAACTGTTTTTT. Translated: CASSLADQGAGEKLFF.

This clonotype was observed at least ten times. This rearrangement joins TRBV19 to TRBJ2-2, with 8 positions matching TRBD1. After removal of 7 bases from V and 0 bases from J, the junction contained 4 bases not matched to a gene. CDR1 is LNHDA and CDR2 is SQIVND in the germline V gene (reference sequence). There are 15 residues in the CDR3. CDR3 sequence: CASIRTGTNTGELFF. CDR3 nucleotide sequence: TGTGCCAGTATTCGGACAGGGACGAACACCGGGGAGCTGTTTTTT.

This clonotype has ten or more counts. The chain couples TRBV6-5 to TRBJ2-7; D unresolved. Germline CDR1 reads MNHEY; CDR2 reads SVGAGI. V lost 0 bases to trimming and J lost 4 bases, with 10 bases between them. The CDR3 totals 14 residues. CDR3 in amino acids: CASSYSPGAYEQYF. Written as DNA, the CDR3 is TGTGCCAGCAGTTACTCGCCAGGAGCTTACGAGCAGTACTTC.

CDR3: CASSLRSSSYEQYF. CDR3 DNA: TGTGCCAGCAGCTTAAGATCTAGCTCCTACGAGCAGTACTTC. V usage is TRBV7-2 and J usage is TRBJ2-7, with D unresolved. The CDR3 is 14 residues long. Germline values: CDR1 SGHTA, CDR2 FQGNSA. V was shortened by 2 bases and J by 0 bases, with 8 bases between the two germline ends.

The chain is built from TRBV12-3 or TRBV12-4 and TRBJ2-4; D may be TRBD2 (5 bases). The CDR3 is 13 amino acids. The ends were cut back, 6 bases at V and 9 bases at J, with 15 bases in the middle. The CDR3 reads CASSPDLGGIQYF. CDR3 nucleotides: TGTGCCAGCAGCCCCGACCTAGGAGGCATTCAGTACTTC.

This clonotype was seen ten or more times. The V gene is TRBV28, the J gene TRBJ2-7, with 9 nucleotides matching TRBD2. The V and J ends lost 2 bases and 8 bases, in that order; junction bases with no gene match: 13. Germline V CDR1 and CDR2: MDHEN, SYDVKM. This CDR3 is built from 16 residues. CDR3 residues: CASSLINWVAGEKQYF. The CDR3 bases are TGTGCCAGCAGTTTAATTAATTGGGTAGCGGGAGAAAAGCAGTACTTC.

This clonotype occurred many times. The chain combines TRBV3-1 with TRBJ2-1, with D unclear. Trimming took off 6 bases at V and 5 bases at J, with 11 bases between the two ends. The CDR3 is 13 amino acids. Germline V lookup: CDR1 LGHDT, CDR2 YNNKEL (reference sequence). The CDR3 loop is CASRTSGDNEQFF. CDR3 sequence (DNA): TGTGCCAGCAGAACTTCTGGGGACAATGAGCAGTTCTTC.

Many counts were recorded for this clonotype. The DNA of the CDR3 is TGTGCCAGCAGCCGCATCCGGATCTCCTACAATGAGCAGTTCTTC. Translated: CASSRIRISYNEQFF. V and J are TRBV12-3 or TRBV12-4 and TRBJ2-1; D ambiguous. This CDR3 is 15 amino acids long. Trimming took 6 bases from V and 0 from J, leaving 12 bases between them.

Comments on this clonotype: This may be a read error: a much more frequent sequence differs by one nucleotide. V gene TRBV29-1 combines with J gene TRBJ2-2; possibly TRBD2 for D (5 bases). The CDR3 covers 12 residues. Germline CDR1 and CDR2: SQVTM and ANQGSEA. CDR3 loop: CSVDGNTGELYF. As DNA, the CDR3 is TGCAGCGTTGACGGCAATACCGGGGAGCTGTATTTT.

The chain combines TRBV20-1 with TRBJ2-1; 10 bases fit TRBD2. V lost 6 bases, J lost 8 bases, and 16 bases stayed unmatched. Germline assignment: CDR1 DFQATT and CDR2 SNEGSKA (reference sequence). This CDR3 spans 16 amino acids. In nucleotides, the CDR3 is TGCAGTGCCCTTATTCCGGGACTAGCGTGGCGATATGAGCAGTTCTTC. Amino acids: CSALIPGLAWRYEQFF.

This clonotype was recorded at least ten times. The chain is built from TRBV24-1 and TRBJ2-7, with TRBD2 identical over 12 bases. Germline values: CDR1 KGHDR, CDR2 SFDVKD. This CDR3 is built from 13 residues. The V and J ends lost 9 bases and 2 bases, in that order; junction bases with no gene match: 1. The chain's CDR3 is CATGLAGTYEQYF. In DNA form, the CDR3 reads TGTGCCACCGGACTAGCGGGAACCTACGAGCAGTACTTC.

This clonotype was seen a handful of times. The J gene is TRBJ1-5, the V gene TRBV29-1; possible D gene TRBD1, 6 bases. The CDR3 runs to 13 residues. V lost 7 bases and J lost 5, with 15 bases in between. Germline V gene lookup returns CDR1 SQVTM and CDR2 ANQGSEA. CDR3 nucleotides: TGCAGCGCCCGAGGGGGGGTAGATCAGCCCCAGCATTTT. Its protein is CSARGGVDQPQHF.

This clonotype has a count of ten or more. The CDR3 DNA follows: TGTGCCAGCAGCCTAATAGGGTCGGAGACCCAGTACTTC. It translates to CASSLIGSETQYF. This chain connects TRBV14 to TRBJ2-5, with D hard to call. V lost 4 bases and J 5 bases, leaving 11 bases between the germline ends. Germline loops: CDR1 SGHDN, CDR2 FVKESK. This CDR3 comprises 13 residues. Variable domain in full (rest from reference TRBV14 and TRBJ2-5): EAGVTQFPSHSVIEKGQTVTLRCDPISGHDNLYWYRRVMGKEIKFLLHFVKESKQDESGMPNNRFLAERTGGTYSTLKVQPAELEDSGVYFCASSLIGSETQYFGPGTRLLVL.

The chain has TRBV30 and TRBJ2-7; a weak D match, TRBD2 (5 bases). CDR1 GTSNPN and CDR2 SVGIG come from the germline V gene (reference sequence). This CDR3 region has 14 residues. V lost 0 bases, J lost 6 bases, and 15 bases lay in between. The DNA for the CDR3 is TGTGCCTGGAGTGTACTTAGGCGGGTCAGCGAGCAGTACTTC. Encoded protein: CAWSVLRRVSEQYF.

V is TRBV4-2 and J is TRBJ2-3; perhaps TRBD2 as D (5 bases). Trimming took off 4 bases at V and 6 bases at J, with 11 bases between the two ends. The CDR3 runs to 13 residues. CDR1 is LGHNA and CDR2 is YNFKEQ in the germline V gene. This CDR3 reads CASSPYGLDTQYF. CDR3 nucleotides: TGTGCCAGCAGCCCCTATGGACTGGATACGCAGTATTTT.

This chain links TRBV25-1 with TRBJ2-3; D is perhaps TRBD1 or TRBD2 (7 bases each). Germline V gene sequence: CDR1 MGHDK, CDR2 SYGVNS. The V gene lost 6 bases and the J gene lost 1 base, with 23 bases spanning the gap. The CDR3 consists of 18 residues. CDR3 coding DNA: TGTGCCAGCAGGGCCTACTCAGGGGGGGGACGGGGCACAGATACGCAGTATTTT. Translating gives CASRAYSGGGRGTDTQYF. Using reference TRBV25-1 and TRBJ2-3 for the parts outside the CDR3, the full variable domain is EADIYQTPRYLVIGTGKKITLECSQTMGHDKMYWYQQDPGMELHLIHYSYGVNSTEKGDLSSESTVSRIRTEHFPLTLESARPSHTSQYLCASRAYSGGGRGTDTQYFGPGTRLTVL.

The chain uses TRBV9 and TRBJ2-2, with 8 bases fitting TRBD2. The CDR3 covers 15 residues. Per germline, CDR1 SGDLS and CDR2 YYNGEE. The V and J ends lost 4 bases and 6 bases, in that order; junction bases with no gene match: 8. The CDR3 nucleotides read TGTGCCAGCAGCCTTAGCGGGATTGGGGCCGGGGAGCTGTTTTTT. Translation gives CASSLSGIGAGELFF.

This clonotype has just a few counts. The chain carries TRBV6-1 and TRBJ2-7, with 12 bases fitting TRBD2. This CDR3 spans 17 amino acids. The ends lost 5 bases at V and 3 bases at J; junction bases unmatched: 11. Per germline, CDR1 MNHNS and CDR2 SASEGT. CDR3 in amino acids: CASSPPTSGSGGYEQYF. CDR3 sequence (DNA): TGTGCCAGCAGTCCACCGACTAGCGGGAGCGGGGGCTACGAGCAGTACTTC.

This clonotype has ten or more counts. The rearrangement links TRBV28 to TRBJ2-2; tentatively, D is TRBD1 (5 bases). The CDR3 totals 17 residues. CDR1 and CDR2 from the germline V gene are MDHEN and SYDVKM. V dropped 2 bases and J dropped 4 bases, with 17 bases sitting between them. In DNA form, the CDR3 reads TGTGCCAGCAGTTTAAGTCGCAGGGCTCGAGGCACCGGGGAGCTGTTTTTT. Encoded protein: CASSLSRRARGTGELFF.

The V gene is TRBV11-2, the J gene TRBJ2-7, with D unclear. The germline CDR1 and CDR2 sequences are SGHAT and FQNNGV. Trimming took 1 base from V and 0 from J, leaving 13 bases between them. This CDR3 spans 16 amino acids. The DNA of the CDR3 is TGTGCCAGCAGCTTAGGTCCGGGCCCCCCCTCCTACGAGCAGTACTTC. This gives the protein CASSLGPGPPSYEQYF. The full variable domain, rest sourced from reference TRBV11-2 and TRBJ2-7, is EAGVAQSPRYKIIEKRQSVAFWCNPISGHATLYWYQQILGQGPKLLIQFQNNGVVDDSQLPKDRFSAERLKGVDSTLKIQPAKLEDSAVYLCASSLGPGPPSYEQYFGPGTRLTVT.

This rearrangement joins TRBV5-1 to TRBJ2-1; D is ambiguous. The CDR3 sequence is 15 residues long. CDR1 is SGHRS and CDR2 is YFSETQ in the germline V gene. V was trimmed by 1 base and J by 9 bases, leaving 17 bases between them. CDR3 region: CASSLFGLERSEQFF. The CDR3 DNA is TGCGCCAGCAGCTTGTTTGGCCTGGAACGGAGTGAGCAGTTCTTC.

In its sample, this clonotype was seen many times. The chain joins TRBV2 to TRBJ2-7; D is perhaps TRBD2 (6 bases). The germline V gene encodes CDR1 SNHLY and CDR2 FYNNEI. Between the trimmed V and J ends, which lost 7 bases and 2 bases, there was a span of 12 bases. The CDR3 contains 13 residues. The CDR3: CASNRDLTYEQYF. CDR3 nucleotides: TGTGCCAGCAACCGGGACTTAACCTACGAGCAGTACTTC. The full variable domain, rest sourced from reference TRBV2 and TRBJ2-7, is EPEVTQTPSHQVTQMGQEVILRCVPISNHLYFYWYRQILGQKVEFLVSFYNNEISEKSEIFDDQFSVERPDGSNFTLKIRSTKLEDSAMYFCASNRDLTYEQYFGPGTRLTVT.

A word on this clonotype: A much bigger clone sits one base away, suggesting this may be a read error. The V and J genes are TRBV5-1 and TRBJ2-2; D gene ambiguous. Germline V lookup: CDR1 SGHRS, CDR2 YFSETQ. The V and J ends lost 2 bases and 0 bases respectively, with 8 bases between them. The CDR3 spans 15 residues. CDR3 DNA: TGCGCCAGCAGCTTTGCGCTACCGAACACCGGGGAGCTGTTTTTT. This translates into CASSFALPNTGELFF.

This chain joins TRBV6-1 and TRBJ2-7; TRBD2 agrees at 13 bases. Germline assignment: CDR1 MNHNS and CDR2 SASEGT. The CDR3 runs to 14 residues. V lost 6 bases to trimming and J lost 3 bases; unmatched junction nucleotides: 2. In DNA, the CDR3 is TGTGCCAGCAGACTAGCGGGAGGGCTCTACGAGCAGTACTTC. This codes for CASRLAGGLYEQYF.

This clonotype was found a few times. The chain recombines TRBV4-2 with TRBJ2-7, with TRBD2 identical over 9 bases. CDR3 length equals 17 residues. The junction had 9 bases not matched to a gene; V was cut back by 1 base and J by 2 bases. The germline gives CDR1 LGHNA, CDR2 YNFKEQ. The CDR3 protein is CASSQGVAGVVTYEQYF. The CDR3 nucleotides are TGTGCCAGCAGCCAAGGAGTAGCGGGAGTCGTCACCTACGAGCAGTACTTC.